This TCR beta chain was obtained from a study of shared clonotypes between healthy human individuals (dated by TCRdb to the early 2020s). In terms of the full investigation: A few men and a couple of women, aged 18 to 49 years, made up the cohort. For each donor, three plates each were used for CD4 naive and CD4 memory, two plates were used for CD8 naive, and one plate was used for CD8 memory. To estimate repertoire size and how much clonotypes are shared between individuals, the study performed deep sequencing of blood TCR repertoires from about five healthy adults. Libraries were prepared and TCR repertoires were sequenced by different laboratories using diverse techniques, in order to increase sequencing depth and limit assay-specific biases. Leukapheresis yielded between about 0.85 and 10 billion PBMCs per donor. The paper's findings and limits, for the study overall: Sampling was limited to blood, and TCR repertoires in tissue likely differ from TCR repertoires in blood. Compared with non-shared clonotypes, the clonotypes found in all four sorted-subset donors had higher generation probabilities. Incomplete sequencing was indicated by rarefaction of sorted-subset datasets, despite the large sequencing depth. Estimated clonotype richness was generally larger for naive than for memory subsets. The genetic and exposure-history diversity represented was limited by the small number of donors. Across a few donors, around 5% of naive CD4, roughly 3.5% of naive CD8, under 2.5% of memory CD4, and 0.4% of memory CD8 clonotypes were shared. Based on pairwise subsampling, the degree of clonotype sharing among donors was expected to be affected by sequencing depth.

Healthy HIV-negative adults with no recently reported acute infections or vaccinations were included as donors. Every donor was a Caucasian adult residing in Nashville, Tennessee, USA. Magnetic negative selection was used to enrich CD4+ T cells, after which naive cells were positively selected on CD45RA and the negative fraction became the memory subset. Blood was obtained by leukapheresis, after which PBMCs were separated by Ficoll-Histopaque density gradient centrifugation and cryopreserved in liquid nitrogen vapor phase. Analytical flow cytometry was used to check the purity and quantity of each magnetically sorted T cell population. Genomic DNA was isolated from every sorted fraction and measured by UV absorbance on a Nanodrop 2000c. The CDR3 numbers 16 residues from cysteine through phenylalanine. Solely the CDR3 DNA is kept, with 48 bases framed from the first base. V lost 3 bases and J lost 2 bases; the stretch between them is 11 bases long. Reading the germline V gene gives CDR1 MRHNA and CDR2 SNTAGT.

Using the deep immunoSEQ assay, multiplex PCR amplified TCR CDR3 regions from genomic DNA. Genomic DNA extracted from each cell subset was distributed evenly over all wells of several immunoSEQ 96-well plates, and each plate served as one replicate. Each replicate PCR for sorted subsets received around 0.2 ug genomic DNA, equal to about 30,000 T cell genomes. Purified libraries were quantified with a Qubit 3.0 fluorometer, sized on a Bioanalyzer 2100, and re-quantified with the KAPA Library Quantification kit. A separate single-read 150-cycle Illumina NextSeq 550 flow cell was used to sequence each immunoSEQ 96-well plate. As for the original processing: Because only junctional sequences without quality scores were contained in the immunoSEQ output, filtering matching that applied to full-length reads could not be performed. To assign V/J genes and CDR3, sequences were annotated against IMGT germline references using PyIR, a Python wrapper for IgBLAST v1.9. Reads were filtered out if the reads had weak V/J assignments (E-value above 1e-6), no CDR3, stop codons, out-of-frame junctions, or ambiguous translated residues. V3J clonotypes were defined as sequences sharing the same inferred V gene, J gene, and CDR3 amino acid sequence. Percentage overlap between repertoires was computed as shared unique clonotypes divided by the size of the smaller repertoire. Repertoire richness was assessed with RTK rarefaction, the Chao1 estimator, and Recon v2.1 estimates of unobserved clonotypes. Generation probabilities for all TCRbeta clonotypes obtained by the gDNA method from a handful of donors were computed using OLGA. As stored in TCRdb, this immuneACCESS dataset retains in-frame rearrangements with V and J assigned. A fraction of the clones does not appear; measured against another copy, unresolved V genes explain less than half of the discrepancy, and the remainder lacks a known reason. From that table come the V and J calls and clone size; the DNA was used to work out D and trimming. The sample has hundreds of thousands of clones on record, around 73% of them singletons. Jointly, the top ten make up roughly 2% of the sample.

Notes on this clone: Its specific antigen is unknown. Base qualities are not at hand, and no much larger clone is one base apart.

The sequenced sample was memory CD4+ T cells sorted from blood. In the paper's terms, the cell subset or site label means: CD45RA-negative fraction. The chain links TRBV6-4 with TRBJ2-6, with the D segment identity uncertain. This sequence originates from a woman aged 25 to 45 in good health. The CDR3 in this case is CASSERFSPGANVLTF. The nucleotide sequence is given as TGTGCCAGCAGTGAACGCTTTTCCCCTGGGGCCAACGTCCTGACTTTC.